This TCR beta chain was observed in a study of cytomegalovirus exposure and HLA in healthy donors. PCR amplification relied on 60 Vbeta primers (plus 13 Jbeta primers). TCRdb keeps only in-frame clones here, not all; method: immunoSEQ multiplex PCR. The sample comprises under 55,000 clones, more than 65% of which are singletons, and around 9.1% rests with the top ten. A note on this clone: The antigen remains unidentified.

Study-wide points: Reports credit the classifier with highly specific, highly sensitive diagnosis of cytomegalovirus status. Presence/absence comparisons presumed near-even sequencing depth among donors.

There are 14 residues in the CDR3. The ends lost 6 bases at V and 5 bases at J; junction bases unmatched: 9. Germline V gives CDR1 MNHNY, CDR2 SVGAGI (reference sequence). The clonotype was recovered from a woman aged 45-65 years in good health and CMV-seronegative. This chain joins TRBV6-6 and TRBJ2-7; TRBD2 matches 8 bases. Sample: PBMCs. In DNA, the CDR3 is TGTGCCAGCAGCCCGGCCAGCGGGAGACACGAGCAGTACTTC. Encoded protein: CASSPASGRHEQYF.